The next 15 T cell receptor beta chains were all read from a single sample in a study of T cell responses to AZD1222 COVID-19 vaccine. The assay was immunoSEQ multiplex PCR, and TCRdb's table has in-frame clones only and misses some. The profile covers nearly 95,000 clones, with nearly 90% appearing a single time and about 8% taken by the ten largest. Sequences were derived from peripheral blood, sampled on day 0 of AZD1222 vaccination. The source is an adult in good health.

The chain joins TRBV30 to TRBJ1-2; 8 bases are a match to TRBD1. The germline V gene encodes CDR1 GTSNPN and CDR2 SVGIG (reference sequence). The CDR3 has 15 residues. J gave up 4 bases and V 5 bases, and 12 bases lay outside the gene matches. CDR3 in amino acids: CAWQSGGVQFYGYTF. Here the CDR3 DNA reads TGTGCCTGGCAATCAGGGGGCGTTCAATTCTATGGCTACACCTTC.

This rearrangement joins TRBV5-1 to TRBJ2-1, with a possible D match to TRBD1 (6 bases). Germline loops: CDR1 SGHRS, CDR2 YFSETQ. The CDR3 covers 13 residues. V gave up 1 base and J gave up 12 bases, with 14 bases separating them. CDR3 amino acids: CASSLWSGRGQFF. DNA for the CDR3: TGCGCCAGCAGCTTGTGGTCGGGCAGGGGGCAGTTCTTC. The whole variable domain, remainder taken from reference TRBV5-1 and TRBJ2-1, is KAGVTQTPRYLIKTRGQQVTLSCSPISGHRSVSWYQQTPGQGLQFLFEYFSETQRNKGNFPGRFSGRQFSNSRSEMNVSTLELGDSALYLCASSLWSGRGQFFGPGTRLTVL.

This clone showed up many times. This rearrangement joins TRBV4-3 to TRBJ2-1; TRBD2 matches at 10 bases. The junction had 6 bases not matched to a gene; V was cut back by 3 bases and J by 1 base. The CDR3 consists of 17 residues. CDR1 is LGHNA and CDR2 is YSLEER in the germline V gene. The chain's CDR3 is CASSHDIAGGSYNEQFF. The CDR3 DNA is TGCGCCAGCAGCCATGATATAGCGGGGGGATCCTACAATGAGCAGTTCTTC.

V usage is TRBV6-5 and J usage is TRBJ1-5; D call uncertain. The CDR3 spans 12 residues. The ends were cut back, 10 bases at V and 6 bases at J, with 13 bases in the middle. The germline gives CDR1 MNHEY, CDR2 SVGAGI. For the CDR3, the DNA is TGTGCCACCCAACGGGAGGGTCAGCCCCAGCATTTT. Translation: CATQREGQPQHF.

V and J are TRBV7-2 and TRBJ1-6; D unclear. The CDR3 contains 15 residues. CDR1 is SGHTA, CDR2 FQGNSA, per germline. V lost 0 bases and J 5 bases, leaving 8 bases between the germline ends. This chain's CDR3 is CASSLAGGDNSPLHF. The CDR3 bases are TGTGCCAGCAGCTTAGCGGGCGGGGATAATTCACCCCTCCACTTT.

The chain links TRBV7-2 to TRBJ2-7; 7 bases map to TRBD2. J lost 0 bases, V lost 4 bases, and 0 bases had no gene match. This CDR3 is built from 13 residues. Germline CDR1 reads SGHTA; CDR2 reads FQGNSA. The CDR3 loop reads CASSWEGSYEQYF. For the CDR3, the DNA is TGTGCCAGCAGCTGGGAGGGCTCCTACGAGCAGTACTTC.

The chain links TRBV5-1 to TRBJ1-1; weak D call: TRBD1 (5 bases). Between the trimmed V and J ends, which lost 0 bases and 4 bases, there was a span of 13 bases. The germline V gene encodes CDR1 SGHRS and CDR2 YFSETQ. The CDR3 is 15 residues long. In nucleotides, the CDR3 is TGCGCCAGCAGCTTGGTACCGGGGGGGACCACTGAAGCTTTCTTT. Translation: CASSLVPGGTTEAFF.

This clone was seen only once. This chain joins TRBV6-5 and TRBJ2-7; a possible D gene is TRBD2 (6 bases). Per germline, CDR1 MNHEY and CDR2 SVGAGI. Trimming stripped 6 bases from V and 12 bases from J, with 18 bases between. This CDR3 has 12 amino acids. The CDR3 DNA follows: TGTGCCAGCAGAGAGCGGACTAACGGCCCGTACTTC. Encoded protein: CASRERTNGPYF.

The chain recombines TRBV7-8 with TRBJ1-2; a possible D gene is TRBD1 (5 bases). Trimming cost V 5 bases and J 3 bases, with 13 bases left between them. The CDR3 extends over 14 amino acids. The germline V gene encodes CDR1 SGHVS and CDR2 FQNEAQ. CDR3 in amino acids: CASSRTGADYGYTF. In DNA, the CDR3 is TGTGCCAGCAGCCGTACTGGGGCGGACTATGGCTACACCTTC.

The chain recombines TRBV11-3 with TRBJ1-6; 8 positions match TRBD1. The CDR3 consists of 14 residues. Germline loops: CDR1 SGHNT, CDR2 YENEEA. Trimming at V came to 8 bases and at J to 5 bases, leaving 5 bases not matched to a gene. Written as DNA, the CDR3 is TGTGCCAGCCTAAGGACAGGGCATAATTCACCCCTCCACTTT. Translating it yields CASLRTGHNSPLHF.

The chain links TRBV10-3 to TRBJ2-2; the match to TRBD2 covers 15 bases. The CDR3 loop spans 17 amino acids. The ends lost 8 bases at V and 4 bases at J; junction bases unmatched: 8. Looked up from germline, CDR1 is ENHRY and CDR2 is SYGVKD. The CDR3 DNA reads as TGTGCCATCCAACGGACTAGCGGGGGGGCCGTCACCGGGGAGCTGTTTTTT. Its protein is CAIQRTSGGAVTGELFF.

V gene TRBV18 combines with J gene TRBJ2-1, with 11 bases that match TRBD2. This CDR3 spans 16 amino acids. The germline V gene has CDR1 KGHSH and CDR2 LQKENI. The V gene end was trimmed by 2 bases and the J gene end by 4 bases; junction bases not matched to a gene: 4. The CDR3 DNA reads TGTGCCAGCTCACCAGTCACTAGCGGGGGATACAATGAGCAGTTCTTC. It encodes CASSPVTSGGYNEQFF.

This rearrangement joins TRBV5-1 to TRBJ2-2, with a possible D match to TRBD1 (5 bases). From germline, CDR1 is SGHRS and CDR2 YFSETQ. This CDR3 is 14 amino acids long. The V end was cut by 0 bases, the J end by 4 bases, with 7 bases between. CDR3 sequence reads: CASSLAGFTGELFF. CDR3 DNA: TGCGCCAGCAGCTTGGCAGGGTTCACCGGGGAGCTGTTTTTT.

This clone showed up just a few times. This chain uses TRBV5-1 with TRBJ2-5; 13 bases map to TRBD2. The J segment lost 1 base and the V segment lost 4 bases, leaving 1 base of the junction unmatched. Germline CDR1 reads SGHRS; CDR2 reads YFSETQ. The CDR3 loop spans 15 amino acids. The CDR3 is CASSGTSGVQETQYF. As DNA, the CDR3 is TGCGCCAGCAGCGGGACTAGCGGGGTCCAAGAGACCCAGTACTTC. Together with reference TRBV5-1 and TRBJ2-5, the CDR3 gives the full variable domain: KAGVTQTPRYLIKTRGQQVTLSCSPISGHRSVSWYQQTPGQGLQFLFEYFSETQRNKGNFPGRFSGRQFSNSRSEMNVSTLELGDSALYLCASSGTSGVQETQYFGPGTRLLVL.

The sample holds one count of this clone. The chain combines TRBV5-1 with TRBJ2-2, with D hard to call. The CDR3 is 14 amino acids. The ends were cut back, 4 bases at V and 4 bases at J, with 11 bases in the middle. Germline lookup yields CDR1 SGHRS and CDR2 YFSETQ. For the CDR3, the DNA is TGCGCCAGCAGCCTTTCAACGATCACCGGGGAGCTGTTTTTT. Translated, it gives CASSLSTITGELFF. The whole variable domain, remainder taken from reference TRBV5-1 and TRBJ2-2, is KAGVTQTPRYLIKTRGQQVTLSCSPISGHRSVSWYQQTPGQGLQFLFEYFSETQRNKGNFPGRFSGRQFSNSRSEMNVSTLELGDSALYLCASSLSTITGELFFGEGSRLTVL.